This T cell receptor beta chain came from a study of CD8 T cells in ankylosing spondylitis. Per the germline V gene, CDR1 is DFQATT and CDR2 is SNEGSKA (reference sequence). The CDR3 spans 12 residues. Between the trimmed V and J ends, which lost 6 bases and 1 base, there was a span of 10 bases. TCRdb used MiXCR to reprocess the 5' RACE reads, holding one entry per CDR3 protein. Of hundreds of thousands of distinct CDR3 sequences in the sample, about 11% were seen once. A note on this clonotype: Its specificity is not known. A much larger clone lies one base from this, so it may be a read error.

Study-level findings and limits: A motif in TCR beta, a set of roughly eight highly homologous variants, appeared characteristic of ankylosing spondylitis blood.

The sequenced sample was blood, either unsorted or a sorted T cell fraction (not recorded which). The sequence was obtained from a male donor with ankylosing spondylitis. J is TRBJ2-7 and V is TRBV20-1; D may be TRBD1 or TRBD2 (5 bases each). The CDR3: CSAWDLSYEQYF. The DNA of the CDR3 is TGCAGTGCCTGGGACCTGTCCTACGAGCAGTACTTC.